This TCR beta chain was retrieved from a study of post-analysis software for immune sequencing data. Study in general: Relapsing-remitting, secondary progressive and progressive-relapsing multiple sclerosis were all included among the disease courses.

Unique molecular identifiers featured in each of the TCR beta cDNA libraries. TCRdb reprocessed the PCR reads with MiXCR, giving one entry per CDR3 protein. The table lists about 800,000 distinct CDR3 sequences, less than 35% of them singletons. In regard to this clonotype: What it binds is unknown.

The CDR3 has 13 residues. CDR1 is MDHEN and CDR2 is SYDVKM in the germline V gene. Notes on the study in general: Clustering by F measure revealed strong co-clustering among samples prepared together in one batch. Patients showed TRBV5-6, TRBV5-1 and TRBV20-1 among 4 or 5 TRBV segments more frequent than in controls. When compared against controls, multiple sclerosis patients showed significantly lower normalized Chao1 diversity.

This TCR derives from a girl aged 10 to 17 with multiple sclerosis. The sample was blood. J is TRBJ2-3 and V is TRBV28; maybe TRBD2 (6 bases). The CDR3 bases are TGTGCTGGCAGTCCGGGAGCGTGGGATACGCAGTATTTT. This codes for CAGSPGAWDTQYF.